This TCR beta chain was identified during a study of cytomegalovirus exposure and HLA in healthy donors. This clone was seen once. Its antigen is unknown. Researchers ran the PCR with 60 Vbeta and 13 Jbeta primers. The table came from immunoSEQ multiplex PCR; TCRdb's copy has only in-frame clones and leaves some out. The sample carries about 190,000 clones, roughly 80% recorded once. Study-level points and caveats: On later analysis, the bulk of CMV-associated TCR beta chains appeared to be HLA-restricted. Later analysis demonstrated an association between a missense DCLRE1C variant and TCR beta V- and J-gene trimming.

Germline values: CDR1 SGHTA, CDR2 FQGNSA. Trimming pared 5 bases from V and 0 bases from J, leaving 8 bases between. This CDR3 is built from 15 residues. The chain has TRBV7-2 and TRBJ2-6, with D maybe TRBD1 (5 bases). This TCR derives from a man aged 50-60 years in good health and CMV-seronegative. Sequenced material: PBMCs. CDR3 in DNA: TGTGCCAGCAGCCCAGGGTCCTCTGGGGCCAACGTCCTGACTTTC. This translates into CASSPGSSGANVLTF.